These 10 T cell receptor beta chains were sequenced from one sample in a study of regulatory T cells in long-lasting Graves disease. Both iRepertoire HTBI primers and Arm-PCR of CDR3 regions were used to build the TCR beta libraries. TCRdb passed the multiplex PCR reads through MiXCR, listing each CDR3 protein once. The sample shows about 430,000 distinct CDR3 sequences, approximately 15% of them seen only once. Time point given: newly diagnosed GD, antithyroid drugs for less than 3 months. There was RNA extracted from PBMCs, and the TCR library was made from it. This same sample was also part of a study on T cells in Graves' hyperthyroidism and ophthalmopathy.

The sample in question was peripheral blood mononuclear cells (PBMCs), obtained at new diagnosis, from a patient treated with antithyroid drugs. Source of these receptors: a woman in her 40s with Graves disease.

The chain has TRBV18 and TRBJ2-6; D unclear. The V gene's germline CDR1 is KGHSH and CDR2 LQKENI. There are 18 residues in the CDR3. Trimming removed 5 bases at V and 4 bases at J, with 21 bases between. The CDR3 loop reads CASSARHVGHSGANVLTF. The CDR3 region has the DNA TGTGCCAGCTCAGCCCGTCACGTGGGTCACTCCGGGGCCAACGTCCTGACTTTC. Supplemented by reference TRBV18 and TRBJ2-6, the full variable domain reads NAGVMQNPRHLVRRRGQEARLRCSPMKGHSHVYWYRQLPEEGLKFMVYLQKENIIDESGMPKERFSAEFPKEGPSILRIQQVVRGDSAAYFCASSARHVGHSGANVLTFGAGSRLTVL.

This clonotype was seen repeatedly, ten times or more. This chain joins TRBV13 and TRBJ2-3; 10 bases match TRBD1. The V segment lost 5 bases and the J segment 0 bases; nucleotides outside the gene matches: 14. This CDR3 region has 19 residues. Germline CDR1 reads PRHDT; CDR2 reads FYEKMQ (reference sequence). CDR3 nucleotide sequence: TGTGCCAGCAGCACGATAAAGAAGGGACAGGGGCCCAGCACAGATACGCAGTATTTT. It translates to CASSTIKKGQGPSTDTQYF. The variable domain in full, completed from reference TRBV13 and TRBJ2-3, reads AAGVIQSPRHLIKEKRETATLKCYPIPRHDTVYWYQQGPGQDPQFLISFYEKMQSDKGSIPDRFSAQQFSDYHSELNMSSLELGDSALYFCASSTIKKGQGPSTDTQYFGPGTRLTVL.

In the case of this clonotype: A read error is the likely source, as a far larger clone sits one nucleotide away. This chain links TRBV12-3 or TRBV12-4 with TRBJ2-3; 7 nucleotides line up with TRBD2. V shed 4 bases and J 3 bases; nucleotides not matched to a gene: 7. The CDR3 totals 15 residues. CDR3 loop: CASSSPNSGTDTQYF. The CDR3 nucleotides read TGTGCCAGCAGTTCCCCGAATAGCGGGACAGATACGCAGTATTTT.

The chain has TRBV3-1 and TRBJ2-7; D might be TRBD2 (6 bases). This CDR3 is built from 14 residues. V was trimmed by 0 bases and J by 3 bases, leaving 9 bases between them. Germline loops: CDR1 LGHDT, CDR2 YNNKEL (reference sequence). The DNA for the CDR3 is TGTGCCAGCAGCCAAGATGGACTAAACTACGAGCAGTACTTC. Its translation: CASSQDGLNYEQYF.

Turning to this clonotype: This likely reflects a read error, since a far larger clone is one base away. The J gene is TRBJ2-5, the V gene TRBV11-1; D ambiguous. Germline CDR1 and CDR2: SGHAT and FQDESV (reference sequence). Trimming took 3 bases from V and 3 from J, leaving 8 bases between them. The CDR3 length is 13 residues. The CDR3 DNA reads as TGTGCCAGCAGCTTCGACAATGAAGAGACCCAGTACTTC. Encoded protein: CASSFDNEETQYF.

This clonotype was seen a few times. The chain recombines TRBV30 with TRBJ2-7, with D possibly being TRBD1 or TRBD2 (6 bases each). V lost 5 bases and J 6 bases, leaving 11 bases between the germline ends. The CDR3 sequence is 11 residues long. CDR1 is GTSNPN, CDR2 SVGIG, per germline (reference sequence). For the CDR3, the DNA is TGTGCCTGGGGAAGGGGGGCCGAGCAGTACTTC. The encoded protein is CAWGRGAEQYF.

This clonotype appeared many times. This sequence joins TRBV12-3 or TRBV12-4 and TRBJ2-7; 12 bases agree with TRBD2. The V gene end was trimmed by 1 base and the J gene end by 2 bases; junction bases not matched to a gene: 15. CDR3 size: 20 residues. The CDR3 bases are TGTGCCAGCAGTTTAGGGGCCCTACTAGCGGGAGGTCTCCTTCCCTACGAGCAGTACTTC. It codes for CASSLGALLAGGLLPYEQYF.

A note on this clonotype: This likely traces to a read error, being one base from a far larger clone. CDR3 in DNA: TGTGCCAGCGGCTTCTCCAGCTCCTACAATGAGCAGTTCTTC. Translation gives CASGFSSSYNEQFF. The chain uses TRBV11-3 and TRBJ2-1; no firm D call. CDR3 length: 14 residues. Germline lookup yields CDR1 SGHNT and CDR2 YENEEA. The entire variable domain, with the rest obtained from reference TRBV11-3 and TRBJ2-1, is as follows: EAGVVQSPRYKIIEKKQPVAFWCNPISGHNTLYWYLQNLGQGPELLIRYENEEAVDDSQLPKDRFSAERLKGVDSTLKIQPAELGDSAVYLCASGFSSSYNEQFFGPGTRLTVL.

This clonotype is a singleton in its sample. Mismatch with germline at one junction end may stem from a read error. The chain recombines TRBV6-5 with TRBJ1-2; 10 nucleotides agree with TRBD1. Germline CDR1 reads MNHEY; CDR2 reads SVGAGI. The CDR3 runs to 17 residues. CDR3 sequence: CAGSYSMSGTGENGYTF. DNA for the CDR3: TGTGCCGGCAGTTACTCGATGTCCGGGACAGGGGAAAATGGCTACACCTTC.

This clonotype was counted ten times or more. The chain is built from TRBV12-3 or TRBV12-4 and TRBJ2-7; 8 bases line up with TRBD1. The junction had 5 bases not matched to a gene; V was cut back by 3 bases and J by 1 base. CDR3 length equals 15 residues. CDR3 region: CASSFRQGRSYEQYF. DNA of the CDR3: TGTGCCAGCAGTTTCCGACAGGGGAGGTCCTACGAGCAGTACTTC.